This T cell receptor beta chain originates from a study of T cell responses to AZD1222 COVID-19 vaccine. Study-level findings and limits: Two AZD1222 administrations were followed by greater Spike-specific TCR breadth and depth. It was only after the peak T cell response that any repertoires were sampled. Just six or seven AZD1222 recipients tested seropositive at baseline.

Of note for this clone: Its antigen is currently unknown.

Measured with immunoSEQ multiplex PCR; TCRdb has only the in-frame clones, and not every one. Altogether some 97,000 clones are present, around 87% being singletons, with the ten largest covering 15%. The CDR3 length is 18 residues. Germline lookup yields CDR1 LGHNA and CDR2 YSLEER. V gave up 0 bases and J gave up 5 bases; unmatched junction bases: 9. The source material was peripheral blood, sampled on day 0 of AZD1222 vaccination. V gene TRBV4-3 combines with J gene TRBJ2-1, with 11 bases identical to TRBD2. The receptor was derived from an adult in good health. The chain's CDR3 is CASSQDGSTSGVNNEQFF. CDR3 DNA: TGCGCCAGCAGCCAAGATGGGTCGACTAGCGGGGTCAACAATGAGCAGTTCTTC.